This TCR beta chain was captured in a study of identical twins. General study findings and limits: Modelling approaches yielded underestimates of out-of-frame TCR alpha sharing between monozygotic twins. For zero-insertion analyses, partial confounding could come from invariant MAIT and iNKT cells.

The CDR3 is 13 residues long. V gave up 8 bases and J gave up 7 bases, with 12 bases separating them. Germline V gene data show CDR1 as SNHLY and CDR2 as FYNNEI. In regard to this clonotype: The antigen is not known.

TCRdb reprocessed the 5' RACE reads via MiXCR and lists one record per CDR3 protein. The sample yields 500,000 to 600,000 distinct CDR3 sequences, about 20% seen once. The data also belong to a second study, concerning T cells expressing NK-cell markers. From that report: CD8+ T cells in 5 or 6 donors included dominant NKG2C+ clonotypes at about 1.0-7.5%.

The rearrangement joins TRBV2 to TRBJ1-6; perhaps TRBD1 as D (5 bases). Sequencing used CD4+ T cells sorted from blood. The TCR originated in a young woman in good health. The CDR3 coding sequence is TGTGCCAGCTCGGGACTGGTCAATTCACCCCTCCACTTT. It translates to CASSGLVNSPLHF.